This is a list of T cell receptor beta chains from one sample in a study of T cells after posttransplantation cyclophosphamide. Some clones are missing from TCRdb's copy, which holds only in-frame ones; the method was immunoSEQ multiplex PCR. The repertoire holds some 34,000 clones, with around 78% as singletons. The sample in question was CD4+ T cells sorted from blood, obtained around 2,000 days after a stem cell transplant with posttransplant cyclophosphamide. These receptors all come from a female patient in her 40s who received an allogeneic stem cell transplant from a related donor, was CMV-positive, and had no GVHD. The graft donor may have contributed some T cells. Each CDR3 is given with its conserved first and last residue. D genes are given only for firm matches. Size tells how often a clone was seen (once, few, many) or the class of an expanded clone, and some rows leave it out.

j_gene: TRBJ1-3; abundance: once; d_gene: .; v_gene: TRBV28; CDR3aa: CASSLRTGNTIYF; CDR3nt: TGTGCCAGCAGTTTGAGGACTGGAAACACCATATATTTT
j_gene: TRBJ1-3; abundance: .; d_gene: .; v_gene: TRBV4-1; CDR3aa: CASSHAPVFSGNTIYF; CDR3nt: TGCGCCAGCAGCCATGCACCAGTTTTCTCTGGAAACACCATATATTTT
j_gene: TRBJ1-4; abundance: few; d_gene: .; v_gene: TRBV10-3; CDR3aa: CAIGSGFNEKLFF; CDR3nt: TGTGCCATCGGGTCAGGGTTCAATGAAAAACTGTTTTTT
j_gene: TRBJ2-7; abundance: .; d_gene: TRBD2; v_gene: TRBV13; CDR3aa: CASSLGPTSGGAGEQYF; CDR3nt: TGTGCCAGCAGCTTAGGTCCGACTAGCGGTGGCGCGGGGGAGCAGTACTTC
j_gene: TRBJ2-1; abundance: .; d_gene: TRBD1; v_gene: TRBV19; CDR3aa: CASSIDGTGHYNEQFF; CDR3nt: TGTGCCAGTAGTATAGACGGGACAGGACACTACAATGAGCAGTTCTTC
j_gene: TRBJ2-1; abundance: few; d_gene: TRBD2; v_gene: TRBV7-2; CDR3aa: CASSQGLALNNEQFF; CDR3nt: TGTGCCAGCAGCCAAGGACTAGCCCTAAACAATGAGCAGTTCTTC
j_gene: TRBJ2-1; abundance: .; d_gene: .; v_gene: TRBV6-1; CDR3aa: CASAGTPDNEQFF; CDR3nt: TGTGCCAGCGCCGGGACTCCGGACAATGAGCAGTTCTTC
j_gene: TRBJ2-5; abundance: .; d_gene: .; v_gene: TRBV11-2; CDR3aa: CASSLVSYREKETQYF; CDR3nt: TGTGCCAGCAGCTTAGTTTCGTACAGGGAAAAAGAGACCCAGTACTTC
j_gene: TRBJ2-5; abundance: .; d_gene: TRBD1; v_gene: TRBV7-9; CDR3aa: CASSPRGPETQYF; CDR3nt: TGTGCCAGCAGCCCCAGGGGGCCGGAGACCCAGTACTTC
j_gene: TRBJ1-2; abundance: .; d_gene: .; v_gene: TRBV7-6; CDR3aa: CASSLGSIDRSGYTF; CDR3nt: TGTGCCAGCAGCTTAGGCTCAATTGACAGGAGCGGCTACACCTTC